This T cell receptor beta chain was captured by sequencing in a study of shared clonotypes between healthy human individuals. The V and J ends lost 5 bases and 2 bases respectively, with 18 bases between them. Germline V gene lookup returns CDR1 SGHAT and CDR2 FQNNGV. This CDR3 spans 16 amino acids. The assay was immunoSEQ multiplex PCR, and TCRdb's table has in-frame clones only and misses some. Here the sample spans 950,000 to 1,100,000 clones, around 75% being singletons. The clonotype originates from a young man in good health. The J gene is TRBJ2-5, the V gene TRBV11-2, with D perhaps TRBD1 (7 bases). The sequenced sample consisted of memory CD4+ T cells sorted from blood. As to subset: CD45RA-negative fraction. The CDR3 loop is CASSAGQTLAQETQYF. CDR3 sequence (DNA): TGTGCCAGCAGCGCGGGACAGACCCTGGCTCAAGAGACCCAGTACTTC.